These 25 T cell receptor beta chains were sequenced from one sample in a study of blood T cell repertoires in COVID-19. The method was immunoSEQ multiplex PCR; TCRdb's version includes in-frame clones alone and lacks a portion of them. The repertoire has around 260,000 clones, 75% to 90% of them found once; the top ten carry roughly 10%. Input material: peripheral blood. The receptor source for this set is a woman aged 70-85 years with COVID-19, enrolled during active disease.

This chain connects TRBV19 to TRBJ1-2; TRBD1 might be the D (5 bases). This CDR3 comprises 12 residues. The V and J ends lost 3 bases and 5 bases respectively, with 7 bases between them. Germline V CDR1 and CDR2: LNHDA, SQIVND (reference sequence). This CDR3 is CASSIPGYGYTF. The CDR3 bases are TGTGCCAGTAGTATTCCAGGGTATGGCTACACCTTC.

The rearrangement links TRBV5-4 to TRBJ2-5; TRBD2 might be the D (6 bases). The V and J ends lost 0 bases and 2 bases respectively, with 14 bases between them. The CDR3 runs to 16 residues. Per the germline V gene, CDR1 is SGHNT and CDR2 is YYREEE (reference sequence). Here the CDR3 reads CASSLGLVAEQETQYF. In nucleotides, the CDR3 is TGTGCCAGCAGCTTGGGTTTGGTAGCGGAACAAGAGACCCAGTACTTC.

V is TRBV30 and J is TRBJ1-6; a possible D gene is TRBD1 (6 bases). The germline CDR1 and CDR2 sequences are GTSNPN and SVGIG (reference sequence). This CDR3 has 13 residues. Trimming left V 2 bases short and J 8 bases short, with 10 bases between. The CDR3 DNA is TGTGCCTGGAGTAAACAGGGCCATTCACCCCTCCACTTT. Translation: CAWSKQGHSPLHF.

Only one count was recorded for this clone. Here the CDR3 reads CASSHDRGNEQYF. CDR3 nucleotide sequence: TGTGCCAGCAGCCATGACAGGGGGAACGAGCAGTACTTC. The chain has TRBV28 and TRBJ2-7; 9 nucleotides match TRBD1. The CDR3 is made up of 13 amino acids. The germline CDR1 and CDR2 sequences are MDHEN and SYDVKM. Trimming removed 6 bases from V and 5 bases from J; junction bases left unmatched: 5.

This clone was seen just once. The rearrangement uses TRBV27 and TRBJ2-1; unclear D gene. The CDR3 covers 14 residues. Trimming cost V 6 bases and J 6 bases, with 15 bases left between them. CDR1 MNHEY and CDR2 SMNVEV come from the germline V gene (reference sequence). The CDR3 spells CASRKSGDPNEQFF. The CDR3 DNA is TGTGCCAGCAGAAAATCCGGAGACCCCAATGAGCAGTTCTTC.

This chain connects TRBV2 to TRBJ2-3, with D unresolved. Trimming took off 3 bases at V and 1 base at J, with 8 bases between the two ends. The CDR3 is 14 amino acids. From germline, CDR1 is SNHLY and CDR2 FYNNEI. CDR3 protein: CASSEPQGTDTQYF. DNA of the CDR3: TGTGCCAGCAGTGAGCCCCAGGGCACAGATACGCAGTATTTT. Filled out from reference TRBV2 and TRBJ2-3, the complete variable domain reads EPEVTQTPSHQVTQMGQEVILRCVPISNHLYFYWYRQILGQKVEFLVSFYNNEISEKSEIFDDQFSVERPDGSNFTLKIRSTKLEDSAMYFCASSEPQGTDTQYFGPGTRLTVL.

This clone was found a few times. The J gene is TRBJ1-4, the V gene TRBV6-2 or TRBV6-3; D not certain. Per germline, CDR1 MNHEY and CDR2 SVGEGT. Between the trimmed V and J ends, which lost 6 bases and 7 bases, there was a span of 18 bases. The CDR3 consists of 15 residues. CDR3 region: CASSFGRSSGEKLFF. CDR3 in DNA: TGTGCCAGCAGCTTTGGTCGGTCAAGCGGTGAAAAACTGTTTTTT.

V gene TRBV13 combines with J gene TRBJ1-2; the D is unclear. The CDR3 is 13 residues long. Germline loops: CDR1 PRHDT, CDR2 FYEKMQ (reference sequence). The V end was cut by 6 bases, the J end by 4 bases, with 12 bases between. This chain's CDR3 is CASSPGGIYGYTF. CDR3 nucleotides: TGTGCCAGCAGTCCGGGAGGGATCTATGGCTACACCTTC.

The chain carries TRBV7-3 and TRBJ2-1; TRBD2 aligns across 13 bases. After removal of 3 bases from V and 0 bases from J, the junction contained 8 bases not matched to a gene. Germline V gene data show CDR1 as SGHTA and CDR2 as FQGTGA. The CDR3 sequence is 19 residues long. CDR3 loop: CASSFLGLAGEGSYNEQFF. The CDR3 DNA reads as TGTGCCAGCAGCTTTTTAGGACTAGCGGGAGAAGGCTCCTACAATGAGCAGTTCTTC.

The rearrangement joins TRBV7-2 to TRBJ1-2; weak D call: TRBD1 (6 bases). The germline CDR1 and CDR2 sequences are SGHTA and FQGNSA. Trimming took 8 bases from V and 8 from J, leaving 21 bases between them. The CDR3 runs 14 residues. The CDR3 is CASLPPETGHGYTF. CDR3 DNA: TGTGCCAGCCTCCCGCCCGAGACAGGCCACGGCTACACCTTC.

This chain connects TRBV24-1 to TRBJ1-1, with D possibly matching TRBD1 (6 bases). The CDR3 is 16 residues long. Germline V lookup: CDR1 KGHDR, CDR2 SFDVKD. The V end was cut by 2 bases, the J end by 1 base, with 13 bases between. CDR3 loop: CATSDSGGVTNTEAFF. In DNA, the CDR3 is TGTGCCACCAGTGATTCTGGGGGCGTCACGAACACTGAAGCTTTCTTT.

This clone showed up just once. This chain connects TRBV24-1 to TRBJ2-2; 7 nucleotides line up with TRBD1. V was pared by 4 bases and J by 2 bases, with 6 bases of the junction left unmatched. Germline CDR1 reads KGHDR; CDR2 reads SFDVKD. The CDR3 is made up of 16 amino acids. The CDR3, as DNA: TGTGCCACCAGTGACCCGGGACAGAGAAACACCGGGGAGCTGTTTTTT. Translating gives CATSDPGQRNTGELFF.

This chain connects TRBV4-1 to TRBJ1-3, with D perhaps TRBD1 (5 bases). The V end was cut by 3 bases, the J end by 4 bases, with 13 bases between. This CDR3 region has 15 residues. Germline loops: CDR1 MGHRA, CDR2 YSYEKL. CDR3 amino acids: CASSHPQVVGNTIYF. As DNA, the CDR3 is TGCGCCAGCAGCCACCCACAGGTCGTAGGAAACACCATATATTTT.

CDR3 sequence reads: CASSSTSGRASGELFF. The DNA of the CDR3 is TGTGCCAGCAGCAGTACTAGCGGGAGGGCCTCCGGGGAGCTGTTTTTT. The rearrangement links TRBV5-6 to TRBJ2-2, with 13 bases identical to TRBD2. This CDR3 has 16 residues. Germline CDR1 SGHDT, CDR2 YYEEEE. With 4 bases clipped from V and 6 bases from J, the junction kept 6 bases outside the gene matches.

V usage is TRBV2 and J usage is TRBJ2-3, with 14 bases lining up with TRBD2. The ends lost 6 bases at V and 5 bases at J; junction bases unmatched: 4. From germline, CDR1 is SNHLY and CDR2 FYNNEI. There are 15 residues in the CDR3. CDR3 coding DNA: TGTGCCAGCAGAGGGACTAGCGGGAGTTTAGATACGCAGTATTTT. This sequence encodes CASRGTSGSLDTQYF.

The chain employs TRBV5-1 and TRBJ2-4; 9 bases are shared with TRBD2. There are 16 residues in the CDR3. V lost 4 bases, J lost 8 bases, and 13 bases stayed unmatched. Germline loops: CDR1 SGHRS, CDR2 YFSETQ. The CDR3 DNA reads TGCGCCAGCAGCAACCTAGCGGGATCGAAAGTAGACATTCAGTACTTC. Translating gives CASSNLAGSKVDIQYF.

The chain recombines TRBV19 with TRBJ1-3, with 10 nucleotides matching TRBD1. The CDR3 has 15 residues. Looked up from germline, CDR1 is LNHDA and CDR2 is SQIVND (reference sequence). The V gene end was trimmed by 10 bases and the J gene end by 7 bases; junction bases not matched to a gene: 13. This CDR3 is CATSGTGAAWNTIYF. The DNA for the CDR3 is TGTGCCACATCCGGGACAGGGGCCGCATGGAACACCATATATTTT.

The chain employs TRBV10-3 and TRBJ2-1; the D gene is possibly TRBD1 (6 bases). Per the germline V gene, CDR1 is ENHRY and CDR2 is SYGVKD. Trimming took 0 bases from V and 4 from J, leaving 10 bases between them. The CDR3 is made up of 15 amino acids. The DNA for the CDR3 is TGTGCCATCAGTGAGTCCGGGACAAAGTACAATGAGCAGTTCTTC. Its protein product is CAISESGTKYNEQFF.

This clone showed up just a few times. Other DNA variants within this sample encode the same CDR3. The chain couples TRBV6-1 to TRBJ1-2, with no clear D. V was trimmed by 3 bases and J by 2 bases, leaving 10 bases between them. The germline V gene has CDR1 MNHNS and CDR2 SASEGT. The CDR3 is 14 residues long. The CDR3: CASSEVVGNYGYTF. For the CDR3, the DNA is TGTGCCAGCAGTGAGGTCGTTGGCAACTATGGCTACACCTTC.

The chain joins TRBV2 to TRBJ2-7; unclear D gene. The germline gives CDR1 SNHLY, CDR2 FYNNEI. V was shortened by 2 bases and J by 0 bases, with 8 bases between the two germline ends. The CDR3 length is 14 residues. CDR3 sequence: CASSEIRSSYEQYF. The CDR3 bases are TGTGCCAGCAGTGAAATACGGAGCTCCTACGAGCAGTACTTC.

V usage is TRBV6-5 and J usage is TRBJ1-1, with 7 bases lining up with TRBD1. Germline loops: CDR1 MNHEY, CDR2 SVGAGI. J was trimmed by 3 bases and V by 5 bases; bases with no gene match: 6. CDR3 length equals 14 residues. The CDR3 region has the DNA TGTGCCAGCAGTCCCGACAGGGAGGACACTGAAGCTTTCTTT. It translates to CASSPDREDTEAFF.

This chain links TRBV11-2 with TRBJ1-1, with D perhaps matching TRBD1 (6 bases). CDR3 length equals 14 residues. The V end was cut by 3 bases, the J end by 6 bases, with 14 bases between. Germline loops: CDR1 SGHAT, CDR2 FQNNGV. The CDR3 nucleotides read TGTGCCAGCAGCTTCTCCCCTGCAGGGGCTGAAGCTTTCTTT. Protein product: CASSFSPAGAEAFF.

The chain recombines TRBV7-8 with TRBJ2-7, with 9 bases fitting TRBD1. CDR1 is SGHVS, CDR2 FQNEAQ, per germline. The CDR3 runs 16 residues. With 5 bases clipped from V and 3 bases from J, the junction kept 11 bases outside the gene matches. The CDR3: CASSRGQGSEIYEQYF. The CDR3 DNA reads as TGTGCCAGCAGCAGAGGACAGGGGTCGGAAATCTACGAGCAGTACTTC.

In the case of this clone: Other DNA variants within this sample encode the same CDR3. The rearrangement uses TRBV5-1 and TRBJ1-4, with 7 bases identical to TRBD1. The CDR3 runs 14 residues. Trimming at V came to 4 bases and at J to 5 bases, leaving 5 bases not matched to a gene. CDR1 and CDR2 from the germline V gene are SGHRS and YFSETQ. This CDR3 reads CASSAGTVNEKLFF. DNA of the CDR3: TGCGCCAGCAGCGCCGGGACAGTAAATGAAAAACTGTTTTTT.

The V call is TRBV20-1, the J call TRBJ1-1; 8 bases are shared with TRBD1. Germline V gene sequence: CDR1 DFQATT, CDR2 SNEGSKA (reference sequence). CDR3 length: 11 residues. J gave up 11 bases and V 4 bases, and 6 bases lay outside the gene matches. The CDR3: CSANTGGLAFF. Written as DNA, the CDR3 is TGCAGTGCTAATACAGGGGGACTGGCTTTCTTT.